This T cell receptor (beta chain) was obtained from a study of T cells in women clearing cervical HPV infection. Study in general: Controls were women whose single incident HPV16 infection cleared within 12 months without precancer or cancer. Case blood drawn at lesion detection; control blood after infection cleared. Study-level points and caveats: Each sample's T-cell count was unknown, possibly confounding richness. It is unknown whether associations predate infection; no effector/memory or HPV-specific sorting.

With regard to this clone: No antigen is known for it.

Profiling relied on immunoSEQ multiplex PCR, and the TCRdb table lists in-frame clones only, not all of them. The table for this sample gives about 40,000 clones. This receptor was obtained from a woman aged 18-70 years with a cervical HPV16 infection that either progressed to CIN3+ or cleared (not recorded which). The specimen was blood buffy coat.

The CDR3 loop reads CASSRPGGISGNTIYF. CDR3 DNA (partial): TGTGCCAGCAGCCGCCCCGGGGGAATCTCTGGAAACACC. The chain uses TRBV14 and TRBJ1-3; D is possibly TRBD1 (5 bases). The read finishes 3 residues shy of the CDR3 end, and the germline J gene is used to complete it. This CDR3 comprises 16 residues. V lost 4 bases, J lost 0 bases, and 13 bases lay in between. In germline, CDR1 is SGHDN, CDR2 FVKESK. Complete variable domain (other parts from reference TRBV14 and TRBJ1-3): EAGVTQFPSHSVIEKGQTVTLRCDPISGHDNLYWYRRVMGKEIKFLLHFVKESKQDESGMPNNRFLAERTGGTYSTLKVQPAELEDSGVYFCASSRPGGISGNTIYFGEGSWLTVV.